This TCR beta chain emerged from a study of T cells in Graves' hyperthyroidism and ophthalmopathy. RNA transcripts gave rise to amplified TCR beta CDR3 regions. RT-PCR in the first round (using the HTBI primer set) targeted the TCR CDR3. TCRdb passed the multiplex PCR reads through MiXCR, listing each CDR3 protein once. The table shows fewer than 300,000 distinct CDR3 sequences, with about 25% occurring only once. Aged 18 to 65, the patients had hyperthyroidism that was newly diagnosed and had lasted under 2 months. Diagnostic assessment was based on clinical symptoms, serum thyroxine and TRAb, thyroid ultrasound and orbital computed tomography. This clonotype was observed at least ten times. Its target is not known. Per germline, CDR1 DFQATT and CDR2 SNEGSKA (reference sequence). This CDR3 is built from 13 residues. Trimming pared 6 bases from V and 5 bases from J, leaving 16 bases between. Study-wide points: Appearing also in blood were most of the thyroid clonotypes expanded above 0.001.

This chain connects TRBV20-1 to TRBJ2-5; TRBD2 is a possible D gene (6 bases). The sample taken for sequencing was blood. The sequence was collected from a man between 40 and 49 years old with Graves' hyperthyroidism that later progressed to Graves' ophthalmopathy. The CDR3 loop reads CSAGSGSEETQYF. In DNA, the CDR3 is TGCAGTGCGGGTAGCGGTTCTGAGGAGACCCAGTACTTC.